The 29 T cell receptor beta chains given below trace back to one sample, sequenced in a study of PD-1 blockade in classical Hodgkin lymphoma. Every patient was affected by relapse after autologous stem cell transplantation, while exposure to brentuximab vedotin was not uniform. Generated by immunoSEQ multiplex PCR, the TCRdb table keeps only in-frame clones and is missing some. The sample comprises approximately 80,000 clones, under 90% of which are singletons, and roughly a fifth rests with the top ten. The sample here was peripheral blood mononuclear cells (PBMCs), taken at baseline. These receptors were taken from a human donor with classical Hodgkin lymphoma.

The chain joins TRBV4-1 to TRBJ2-1; D is unclear. Germline assignment: CDR1 MGHRA and CDR2 YSYEKL. Trimming pared 4 bases from V and 5 bases from J, leaving 15 bases between. The CDR3 contains 15 residues. As DNA, the CDR3 is TGCGCCAGCAGCCCCAAGGATGGAAGTCACAATGAGCAGTTCTTC. Translating it yields CASSPKDGSHNEQFF.

The chain carries TRBV19 and TRBJ2-1; D unresolved. Germline values: CDR1 LNHDA, CDR2 SQIVND (reference sequence). CDR3 length: 18 amino acids. Trimming pared 4 bases from V and 0 bases from J, leaving 19 bases between. Here the CDR3 DNA reads TGTGCCAGTAGTACCCTGGGCAGGCAGCTTAGCTCCTACAATGAGCAGTTCTTC. This codes for CASSTLGRQLSSYNEQFF. Full variable domain (rest looked up from reference TRBV19 and TRBJ2-1): DGGITQSPKYLFRKEGQNVTLSCEQNLNHDAMYWYRQDPGQGLRLIYYSQIVNDFQKGDIAEGYSVSREKKESFPLTVTSAQKNPTAFYLCASSTLGRQLSSYNEQFFGPGTRLTVL.

The CDR3 reads CASSEGTGIYEQYF. CDR3 DNA sequence: TGTGCCAGCAGTGAGGGGACAGGGATCTACGAGCAGTACTTC. The chain links TRBV2 to TRBJ2-7, with 9 bases identical to TRBD1. The CDR3 runs to 14 residues. The germline V gene has CDR1 SNHLY and CDR2 FYNNEI. V dropped 3 bases and J dropped 3; count of bases not matched to a gene: 3.

V and J are TRBV6-1 and TRBJ2-2; either TRBD1 or TRBD2 may supply D (5 bases each). The germline gives CDR1 MNHNS, CDR2 SASEGT. The ends were cut back, 6 bases at V and 6 bases at J, with 11 bases in the middle. The CDR3 runs to 13 residues. The CDR3 loop reads CASRARGAGELFF. CDR3 in DNA: TGTGCCAGCAGAGCTAGGGGAGCCGGGGAGCTGTTTTTT.

The chain combines TRBV15 with TRBJ1-5, with D unresolved. Trimming shortened V by 0 bases and J by 4 bases, and 10 bases separated the two germline ends. The CDR3 runs 15 residues. Germline V gene sequence: CDR1 LNHNV, CDR2 YYDKDF (reference sequence). The CDR3 sequence: CATSRDLTKNQPQHF. The CDR3 DNA reads TGTGCCACCAGCAGAGATCTTACCAAGAATCAGCCCCAGCATTTT.

The chain carries TRBV4-1 and TRBJ1-1, with TRBD1 matching 9 bases. The V segment lost 1 base and the J segment 6 bases; nucleotides outside the gene matches: 6. Germline CDR1 and CDR2: MGHRA and YSYEKL. The CDR3 totals 15 residues. As DNA, the CDR3 is TGCGCCAGCAGCCAAGCTCCGGGACAGGGTGCTGAAGCTTTCTTT. Amino acids: CASSQAPGQGAEAFF.

The chain joins TRBV5-6 to TRBJ2-5; 7 nucleotides match TRBD1. Trimming at V came to 9 bases and at J to 4 bases, leaving 6 bases not matched to a gene. The CDR3 is made up of 12 amino acids. Germline V gene lookup returns CDR1 SGHDT and CDR2 YYEEEE. CDR3 bases: TGTGCCACCAACAGGGGACGAGAGACCCAGTACTTC. Translation gives CATNRGRETQYF.

The chain recombines TRBV28 with TRBJ2-7, with D hard to call. The CDR3 covers 15 residues. Looked up from germline, CDR1 is MDHEN and CDR2 is SYDVKM. Deletions cut 6 bases from V and 7 bases from J, with 22 bases between. For the CDR3, the DNA is TGTGCCAGCAGGTCAGTTTTTACACCCCAGATAGAGCAGTACTTC. Translating gives CASRSVFTPQIEQYF. Variable domain in full (rest from reference TRBV28 and TRBJ2-7): DVKVTQSSRYLVKRTGEKVFLECVQDMDHENMFWYRQDPGLGLRLIYFSYDVKMKEKGDIPEGYSVSREKKERFSLILESASTNQTSMYLCASRSVFTPQIEQYFGPGTRLTVT.

The J gene is TRBJ1-1, the V gene TRBV5-4, with D maybe TRBD1 (6 bases). From germline, CDR1 is SGHNT and CDR2 YYREEE (reference sequence). V was pared by 2 bases and J by 4 bases, with 9 bases between. This CDR3 comprises 13 residues. CDR3 bases: TGTGCCAGCAGCTTAACAGGGACCACTGAAGCTTTCTTT. This encodes CASSLTGTTEAFF.

This clone has only one observation. The chain joins TRBV19 to TRBJ2-7; D gene unclear. Trimming pared 6 bases from V and 3 bases from J, leaving 6 bases between. The CDR3 consists of 11 residues. Germline assignment: CDR1 LNHDA and CDR2 SQIVND (reference sequence). DNA of the CDR3: TGTGCCAGTAGCGGTCACTACGAGCAGTACTTC. Translating gives CASSGHYEQYF. The variable domain in full, with the rest retrieved from reference TRBV19 and TRBJ2-7, is DGGITQSPKYLFRKEGQNVTLSCEQNLNHDAMYWYRQDPGQGLRLIYYSQIVNDFQKGDIAEGYSVSREKKESFPLTVTSAQKNPTAFYLCASSGHYEQYFGPGTRLTVT.

This chain connects TRBV28 to TRBJ2-6, with D perhaps being TRBD1 or TRBD2 (5 bases each). The CDR3 extends over 17 amino acids. Trimming took 7 bases from V and 0 from J, leaving 16 bases between them. Per the germline V gene, CDR1 is MDHEN and CDR2 is SYDVKM. In nucleotides, the CDR3 is TGTGCCAGCATTAGGGGATGGGACGACTCTGGGGCCAACGTCCTGACTTTC. Its translation is CASIRGWDDSGANVLTF.

This clone was seen only once. The V and J genes are TRBV6-5 and TRBJ1-4; 8 bases agree with TRBD1. From germline, CDR1 is MNHEY and CDR2 SVGAGI. V lost 6 bases, J lost 8 bases, and 8 bases stayed unmatched. This CDR3 has 14 residues. The CDR3 is CASRRTGRKEKLFF. CDR3 sequence (DNA): TGTGCCAGCAGAAGGACAGGGCGGAAAGAAAAACTGTTTTTT.

The chain carries TRBV19 and TRBJ1-5; no reliable D call. This CDR3 spans 13 amino acids. Germline V gives CDR1 LNHDA, CDR2 SQIVND (reference sequence). V lost 8 bases to trimming and J lost 4 bases, with 12 bases between them. Here the CDR3 reads CASGPDPNQPQHF. The CDR3 DNA reads as TGTGCCAGTGGCCCTGACCCAAATCAGCCCCAGCATTTT.

The rearrangement joins TRBV7-2 to TRBJ2-7, with D perhaps matching TRBD1 or TRBD2 (5 bases each). This CDR3 has 15 amino acids. CDR1 is SGHTA, CDR2 FQGNSA, per germline. Trimming stripped 5 bases from V and 0 bases from J, with 14 bases between. The DNA for the CDR3 is TGTGCCAGCAGCCCAGACGGGGCACACTCCTACGAGCAGTACTTC. The encoded protein is CASSPDGAHSYEQYF.

This clone was recorded once. CDR3 DNA sequence: TGTGCCAGTAGGGCCGGTGGACAGGGGTCAGATACGCAGTATTTT. It specifies CASRAGGQGSDTQYF. The chain is built from TRBV19 and TRBJ2-3; 9 nucleotides match TRBD1. The J segment lost 4 bases and the V segment lost 6 bases, leaving 8 bases of the junction unmatched. The CDR3 is 15 residues long. CDR1 is LNHDA and CDR2 is SQIVND in the germline V gene (reference sequence).

The chain has TRBV9 and TRBJ2-7; no definite D call. CDR3 length: 14 amino acids. The V and J ends lost 0 bases and 4 bases respectively, with 11 bases between them. Germline-derived CDR1 and CDR2 are SGDLS and YYNGEE. CDR3 sequence reads: CASSVDDPGYEQYF. The DNA of the CDR3 is TGTGCCAGCAGCGTAGACGACCCAGGATACGAGCAGTACTTC.

The chain recombines TRBV18 with TRBJ1-5; TRBD1 is a possible D gene (5 bases). CDR1 is KGHSH, CDR2 LQKENI, per germline. Trimming removed 3 bases from V and 6 bases from J, with 15 bases in between. The CDR3 runs to 15 residues. CDR3 DNA sequence: TGTGCCAGCTCACCCAGCTGGGGCAGGGTTCAGCCCCAGCATTTT. This gives the protein CASSPSWGRVQPQHF.

To note about this clone: This same CDR3 is encoded by further DNA sequences in the sample. In DNA form, the CDR3 reads TGTGCCAGCAGAACCGGGTCCTCTGGCGAGCAGTACTTC. Translated: CASRTGSSGEQYF. The chain couples TRBV6-5 to TRBJ2-7; unclear D gene. Germline CDR1 is MNHEY and CDR2 is SVGAGI. Trimming took off 6 bases at V and 6 bases at J, with 15 bases between the two ends. The CDR3 is 13 residues long.

The V gene is TRBV4-2, the J gene TRBJ2-3, with 7 bases fitting TRBD2. This CDR3 contains 18 residues. The J segment lost 0 bases and the V segment lost 1 base, leaving 10 bases of the junction unmatched. Germline V CDR1 and CDR2: LGHNA, YNFKEQ. CDR3 residues: CASSQVGRGSGSTDTQYF. The CDR3 DNA reads TGTGCCAGCAGCCAAGTGGGGCGGGGTAGCGGGAGCACAGATACGCAGTATTTT.

The V call is TRBV27, the J call TRBJ1-4; no clear D gene. Trimming stripped 2 bases from V and 1 base from J, with 8 bases between. The CDR3 extends over 15 amino acids. Per germline, CDR1 MNHEY and CDR2 SMNVEV (reference sequence). In DNA form, the CDR3 reads TGTGCCAGCAGTTTAGCAGGCCTAACTAATGAAAAACTGTTTTTT. Translation gives CASSLAGLTNEKLFF. The variable domain in full, completed from reference TRBV27 and TRBJ1-4, reads EAQVTQNPRYLITVTGKKLTVTCSQNMNHEYMSWYRQDPGLGLRQIYYSMNVEVTDKGDVPEGYKVSRKEKRNFPLILESPSPNQTSLYFCASSLAGLTNEKLFFGSGTQLSVL.

The chain is built from TRBV30 and TRBJ1-1; 10 nucleotides agree with TRBD1. This CDR3 has 13 residues. Losses at the gene ends were 3 bases for V and 3 bases for J; bases not matched to a gene: 1. Germline CDR1 GTSNPN, CDR2 SVGIG (reference sequence). CDR3 sequence reads: CAWRGQGYTEAFF. The CDR3 bases are TGTGCCTGGAGGGGACAGGGGTACACTGAAGCTTTCTTT.

The chain links TRBV4-1 to TRBJ1-5; no definite D call. Trimming shortened V by 2 bases and J by 0 bases, and 11 bases separated the two germline ends. The CDR3 length is 16 residues. Germline CDR1 MGHRA, CDR2 YSYEKL. The CDR3 coding sequence is TGCGCCAGCAGCCAAAGCGGGATTTATAGCAATCAGCCCCAGCATTTT. This encodes CASSQSGIYSNQPQHF.

The chain has TRBV28 and TRBJ2-7, with a possible D match to TRBD2 (6 bases). This CDR3 is 13 amino acids long. Germline CDR1 is MDHEN and CDR2 is SYDVKM. V was trimmed by 1 base and J by 4 bases, leaving 8 bases between them. The CDR3 loop is CASSLSEGYEQYF. The CDR3 bases are TGTGCCAGCAGTTTATCGGAGGGGTACGAGCAGTACTTC. The full variable domain, completed using reference TRBV28 and TRBJ2-7, is DVKVTQSSRYLVKRTGEKVFLECVQDMDHENMFWYRQDPGLGLRLIYFSYDVKMKEKGDIPEGYSVSREKKERFSLILESASTNQTSMYLCASSLSEGYEQYFGPGTRLTVT.

CDR3 region: CASSPYRLAGGTDTQYF. For the CDR3, the DNA is TGTGCCAGCAGTCCCTACCGTCTAGCGGGAGGCACAGATACGCAGTATTTT. The gene calls are TRBV28 and TRBJ2-3, with 10 bases matching TRBD2. The CDR3 consists of 17 residues. Germline V gene lookup returns CDR1 MDHEN and CDR2 SYDVKM. With 5 bases clipped from V and 1 base from J, the junction kept 9 bases outside the gene matches.

V is TRBV20-1 and J is TRBJ2-5; D ambiguous. The better agreement between TRBJ2-7 and the DNA end casts doubt on the J call. The CDR3 is 11 amino acids. The germline V gene encodes CDR1 DFQATT and CDR2 SNEGSKA (reference sequence). Here the CDR3 reads CSLLQQYEQYF. The CDR3 nucleotides read TGCAGCTTGCTCCAGCAGTACGAGCAGTACTTC.

This chain uses TRBV4-1 with TRBJ1-4, with D unresolved. V was cut by 0 bases and J by 3 bases, with 5 bases left in between. The CDR3 spans 14 residues. Germline V lookup: CDR1 MGHRA, CDR2 YSYEKL. CDR3 amino acids: CASSQERANEKLFF. DNA for the CDR3: TGCGCCAGCAGCCAAGAGCGGGCTAATGAAAAACTGTTTTTT.

This clone was observed a single time. This chain joins TRBV6-6 and TRBJ2-2; D not resolved. Germline-derived CDR1 and CDR2 are MNHNY and SVGAGI (reference sequence). Trimming stripped 4 bases from V and 4 bases from J, with 16 bases between. The CDR3 is 16 amino acids. For the CDR3, the DNA is TGTGCCAGCAGTTCCTCTCCCGGCCGCAGCACCGGGGAGCTGTTTTTT. It yields the protein CASSSSPGRSTGELFF.

The sample holds one count of this clone. The gene calls are TRBV6-1 and TRBJ1-2, with a possible D match to TRBD1 (6 bases). The CDR3 totals 14 residues. V was trimmed by 3 bases and J by 5 bases, leaving 13 bases between them. Looked up from germline, CDR1 is MNHNS and CDR2 is SASEGT. CDR3 loop: CASSEDSGLYGYTF. The CDR3 region has the DNA TGTGCCAGCAGTGAGGACAGCGGGCTGTATGGCTACACCTTC.

CDR3 sequence: CASSSWGPQETQYF. CDR3 in DNA: TGTGCCAGCAGCTCCTGGGGGCCCCAAGAGACCCAGTACTTC. The rearrangement joins TRBV25-1 to TRBJ2-5, with D possibly TRBD1 on 6 matching bases. Germline values: CDR1 MGHDK, CDR2 SYGVNS. This CDR3 contains 14 residues. Trimming took off 6 bases at V and 1 base at J, with 12 bases between the two ends.